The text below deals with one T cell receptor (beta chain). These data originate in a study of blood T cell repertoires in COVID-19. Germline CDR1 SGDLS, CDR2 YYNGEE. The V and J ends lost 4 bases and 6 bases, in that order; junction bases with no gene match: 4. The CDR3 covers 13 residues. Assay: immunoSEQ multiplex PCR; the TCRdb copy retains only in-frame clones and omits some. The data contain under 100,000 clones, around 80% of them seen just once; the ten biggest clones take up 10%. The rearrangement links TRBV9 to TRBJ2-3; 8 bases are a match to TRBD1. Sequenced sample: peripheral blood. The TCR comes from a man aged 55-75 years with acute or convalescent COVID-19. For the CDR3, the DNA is TGTGCCAGCAGCTTTGGACAGGGCGATACGCAGTATTTT. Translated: CASSFGQGDTQYF.